These 21 T cell receptor beta chains originate from one sample sequenced in a study of cytomegalovirus exposure and HLA in healthy donors. This PCR relied on a set of 60 Vbeta primers and 13 Jbeta primers. Generated by immunoSEQ multiplex PCR, the TCRdb table keeps only in-frame clones and is missing some. The repertoire has about 150,000 clones, around 72% of them found once; the top ten carry approximately 2.1%. The sample taken for sequencing was PBMCs. All receptors come from a man aged 40-49 years in good health and CMV-seronegative.

The rearrangement links TRBV29-1 to TRBJ2-5; the D gene is possibly TRBD1 (6 bases). V gave up 7 bases and J gave up 2 bases, with 20 bases separating them. Germline values: CDR1 SQVTM, CDR2 ANQGSEA. This CDR3 spans 15 amino acids. The CDR3 DNA sequence: TGCAGCGGCCTCAGGGGCTCCACCATACAAGAGACCCAGTACTTC. This gives the protein CSGLRGSTIQETQYF.

In its sample, this clone was seen a few times. The chain combines TRBV6-1 with TRBJ1-1, with 8 bases lining up with TRBD1. The CDR3 spans 14 residues. Germline V gene lookup returns CDR1 MNHNS and CDR2 SASEGT. Germline trimming cut 6 bases from V and 6 bases from J; bases unmatched to any gene: 9. CDR3 loop: CASRDRAGESEAFF. The CDR3 DNA reads as TGTGCCAGCAGGGACAGGGCCGGGGAGTCTGAAGCTTTCTTT.

Only a few counts were recorded for this clone. This chain uses TRBV9 with TRBJ1-2; D might be TRBD1 (5 bases). The germline CDR1 and CDR2 sequences are SGDLS and YYNGEE. The germline V and J ends were trimmed by 0 bases and 4 bases, with 16 bases remaining between them. CDR3 size: 16 residues. CDR3 sequence: CASSVGLPGIGYGYTF. DNA of the CDR3: TGTGCCAGCAGCGTAGGGTTACCAGGGATCGGCTATGGCTACACCTTC.

This clone was recorded a few times. This chain uses TRBV7-8 with TRBJ1-2, with a tentative D call TRBD1 (5 bases). Looked up from germline, CDR1 is SGHVS and CDR2 is FQNEAQ. Trimming stripped 5 bases from V and 4 bases from J, with 14 bases between. CDR3 size: 14 residues. CDR3 amino acids: CASSAQGAGYGYTF. In DNA, the CDR3 is TGTGCCAGCAGCGCCCAGGGTGCTGGCTATGGCTACACCTTC.

The CDR3 reads CASPRRTNDYEQYF. DNA of the CDR3: TGCGCCAGCCCCCGAAGGACTAATGACTACGAGCAGTACTTC. The chain links TRBV5-1 to TRBJ2-7, with D possibly matching TRBD2 (6 bases). The germline CDR1 and CDR2 sequences are SGHRS and YFSETQ. The V and J ends lost 7 bases and 3 bases respectively, with 17 bases between them. The CDR3 runs to 14 residues.

Here the CDR3 reads CASSKNRPGDEQYF. For the CDR3, the DNA is TGTGCCAGCAGTAAGAATAGGCCCGGGGACGAGCAGTACTTC. The chain joins TRBV2 to TRBJ2-7; tentatively, D is TRBD2 (5 bases). The CDR3 consists of 14 residues. In germline, CDR1 is SNHLY, CDR2 FYNNEI. With 5 bases removed from V and 5 bases from J, the gap between germline ends came to 16 bases.

The V gene is TRBV19, the J gene TRBJ1-2; possibly TRBD1 for D (5 bases). This CDR3 is built from 15 residues. Trimming pared 2 bases from V and 7 bases from J, leaving 17 bases between. CDR1 is LNHDA, CDR2 SQIVND, per germline (reference sequence). The CDR3 protein is CASSIRGRAVAGYTF. CDR3 bases: TGTGCCAGTAGTATAAGGGGCAGGGCGGTTGCTGGCTACACCTTC.

This clone appeared a single time. A read error may produce the germline difference seen at one junction end. V usage is TRBV25-1 and J usage is TRBJ1-2; D unclear. This CDR3 has 12 amino acids. Per germline, CDR1 MGHDK and CDR2 SYGVNS. The CDR3 protein is CASSARAGQMTF. In DNA, the CDR3 is TGTGCCAGCAGTGCCCGGGCGGGCCAGATGACTTTC.

This chain connects TRBV7-7 to TRBJ2-5; 7 bases align to TRBD2. CDR1 and CDR2 from the germline V gene are SSHAT and FNYEAQ (reference sequence). V shed 0 bases, J shed 2 bases, and the junction held 0 bases outside the gene matches. This CDR3 comprises 14 residues. Written as DNA, the CDR3 is TGTGCCAGCAGCTTAGCGGGAGGGCAAGAGACCCAGTACTTC. Translating it yields CASSLAGGQETQYF.

This clone was recorded only once. The V gene is TRBV29-1, the J gene TRBJ1-2; tentatively, D is TRBD1 (6 bases). Trimming removed 0 bases from V and 1 base from J, with 12 bases in between. The V gene's germline CDR1 is SQVTM and CDR2 ANQGSEA. This CDR3 region has 15 residues. This CDR3 is CSVEDQDSNNYGYTF. The CDR3 region has the DNA TGCAGCGTTGAAGACCAGGACAGTAATAACTATGGCTACACCTTC.

DNA of the CDR3: TGTGCCAGCAGTTTATTCCGAGGGATCGCCGGGGAGCTGTTTTTT. Its protein product is CASSLFRGIAGELFF. The chain employs TRBV28 and TRBJ2-2; tentative D call: TRBD2 (5 bases). Germline V lookup: CDR1 MDHEN, CDR2 SYDVKM. Deletions cut 1 base from V and 6 bases from J, with 12 bases between. This CDR3 has 15 residues.

A few counts support this clone. CDR3 in amino acids: CASSLGQGVEKLFF. CDR3 sequence (DNA): TGTGCCAGCAGCCTTGGACAGGGTGTTGAAAAACTGTTTTTT. V gene TRBV6-5 combines with J gene TRBJ1-4; 8 bases map to TRBD1. The CDR3 is made up of 14 amino acids. Trimming took 6 bases from V and 7 from J; bases not matched to a gene: 7. Germline CDR1 is MNHEY and CDR2 is SVGAGI.

The chain carries TRBV29-1 and TRBJ1-5; D remains ambiguous. Trimming stripped 4 bases from V and 0 bases from J, with 13 bases between. The CDR3 consists of 15 residues. Germline loops: CDR1 SQVTM, CDR2 ANQGSEA. This CDR3 reads CSVAGQNYSNQPQHF. The CDR3 DNA is TGCAGCGTTGCTGGGCAGAATTATAGCAATCAGCCCCAGCATTTT.

The rearrangement joins TRBV30 to TRBJ1-2, with D unresolved. Trimming shortened V by 5 bases and J by 0 bases, and 10 bases separated the two germline ends. The CDR3 has 13 amino acids. Germline CDR1 and CDR2: GTSNPN and SVGIG (reference sequence). The CDR3 here is CAWSAASNYGYTF. The CDR3 bases are TGTGCCTGGTCAGCGGCTTCTAACTATGGCTACACCTTC.

This clone has only a few counts. The chain carries TRBV6-5 and TRBJ2-1; D remains ambiguous. Germline CDR1 is MNHEY and CDR2 is SVGAGI. V was trimmed by 2 bases and J by 3 bases, leaving 8 bases between them. This CDR3 has 14 amino acids. The CDR3 protein is CASSYLGRYNEQFF. The CDR3 nucleotides read TGTGCCAGCAGTTACCTAGGCCGCTACAATGAGCAGTTCTTC.

This clone was seen once. The chain is built from TRBV19 and TRBJ2-7; 10 positions match TRBD1. CDR3 length: 14 residues. V shed 9 bases and J 4 bases; nucleotides not matched to a gene: 9. Germline V gene data show CDR1 as LNHDA and CDR2 as SQIVND (reference sequence). The CDR3 DNA sequence: TGTGCCAGCTCCGTTGGACAGGGGGGATACGAGCAGTACTTC. Translation gives CASSVGQGGYEQYF.

This clone was seen a handful of times. The V and J genes are TRBV14 and TRBJ2-2; 10 positions match TRBD2. The CDR3 consists of 17 residues. The junction had 8 bases not matched to a gene; V was cut back by 4 bases and J by 3 bases. CDR1 SGHDN and CDR2 FVKESK come from the germline V gene. The CDR3 nucleotides are TGTGCCAGCAGCCCCATGATAGCGGGGGGCGACACCGGGGAGCTGTTTTTT. Protein product: CASSPMIAGGDTGELFF.

This clone has only a few counts. V usage is TRBV5-1 and J usage is TRBJ1-1, with D maybe TRBD1 (6 bases). The V end lost 4 bases, the J end lost 5 bases, and 12 bases lay between the germline ends. Germline-derived CDR1 and CDR2 are SGHRS and YFSETQ. The CDR3 contains 13 residues. The CDR3 loop reads CASSARGATEAFF. As DNA, the CDR3 is TGCGCCAGCAGCGCCCGGGGGGCTACTGAAGCTTTCTTT.

J is TRBJ2-3 and V is TRBV27; 8 bases are shared with TRBD2. V lost 1 base and J lost 0; bases outside the gene matches: 3. The CDR3 has 16 residues. CDR1 is MNHEY and CDR2 is SMNVEV in the germline V gene (reference sequence). CDR3 protein: CASSLFSGASTDTQYF. For the CDR3, the DNA is TGTGCCAGCAGTTTATTTAGCGGGGCTAGCACAGATACGCAGTATTTT.

The J gene is TRBJ2-3, the V gene TRBV7-2; 8 bases align to TRBD2. Trimming at V came to 5 bases and at J to 1 base, leaving 14 bases not matched to a gene. The germline gives CDR1 SGHTA, CDR2 FQGNSA. The CDR3 runs 18 residues. The CDR3 here is CASSPLLGLELGTDTQYF. The CDR3 DNA follows: TGTGCCAGCAGCCCCCTCCTGGGACTAGAGTTGGGCACAGATACGCAGTATTTT.

The genes are TRBV6-5 and TRBJ2-7, with D perhaps matching TRBD1 (6 bases). Per germline, CDR1 MNHEY and CDR2 SVGAGI. The CDR3 contains 13 residues. V was trimmed by 6 bases and J by 1 base, leaving 10 bases between them. The CDR3 loop is CASRSRGSYEQYF. CDR3 in DNA: TGTGCCAGCAGGTCTAGGGGGTCCTACGAGCAGTACTTC.